The 32 T cell receptor beta chains presented below share a single source sample, sequenced in a study of blood T cell repertoires in COVID-19 (dated by TCRdb to about 2020). Library method: the immunoSEQ multiplex PCR assay. The clones in this table, taken by TCRdb from immuneACCESS, are in-frame only. Not every clone is retained; where verified, under half of the shortfall comes from an unresolved V gene, and the cause of the rest is unknown. The sample table contains some 170,000 clones; only one count was recorded for more than 65% of them. The leading ten clones occupy roughly 15% of the sample. Sequencing input: PBMCs or T cells enriched from blood (not recorded which). All receptors come from a man aged 45-65 years who had recovered from COVID-19.

The chain uses TRBV14 and TRBJ1-2; D perhaps matches TRBD1 (6 bases). The CDR3 totals 15 residues. Germline V gene data show CDR1 as SGHDN and CDR2 as FVKESK. The V and J ends lost 2 bases and 1 base respectively, with 11 bases between them. CDR3 sequence reads: CASSQSKGDNYGYTF. Written as DNA, the CDR3 is TGTGCCAGCAGCCAATCTAAGGGGGATAACTATGGCTACACCTTC.

This sequence joins TRBV7-6 and TRBJ1-4; 8 bases are shared with TRBD1. CDR1 and CDR2 from the germline V gene are SGHVS and FNYEAQ. Germline trimming cut 5 bases from V and 10 bases from J; bases unmatched to any gene: 9. The CDR3 totals 14 residues. This CDR3 is CASSPDRVLGKLFF. The CDR3 DNA reads TGTGCCAGCAGCCCGGACAGGGTACTGGGAAAACTGTTTTTT.

This clone was counted a single time. The chain is built from TRBV27 and TRBJ1-1; a weak D match, TRBD1 (6 bases). The germline V and J ends were trimmed by 5 bases and 1 base, with 14 bases remaining between them. Germline V gene sequence: CDR1 MNHEY, CDR2 SMNVEV (reference sequence). This CDR3 has 15 amino acids. This CDR3 is CASSLQGLGNTEAFF. CDR3 coding DNA: TGTGCCAGCAGTCTACAGGGATTGGGGAACACTGAAGCTTTCTTT.

The chain links TRBV5-8 to TRBJ1-5, with 8 positions matching TRBD1. The V gene end was trimmed by 3 bases and the J gene end by 0 bases; junction bases not matched to a gene: 8. CDR3 size: 17 residues. Per germline, CDR1 SGHTS and CDR2 YDEGEE. CDR3 region: CASSWGQGASSNQPQHF. The DNA for the CDR3 is TGTGCCAGCAGCTGGGGTCAGGGGGCGAGTAGCAATCAGCCCCAGCATTTT.

The chain combines TRBV21-1 with TRBJ2-7; TRBD1, as called in the table, went unchecked against the DNA. TRBV21-1 is a listed pseudogene. The CDR3 spans 14 residues. CDR3 bases: TGTGCCAGACCCCCGGGACAGGGGGCGTACGAGCAGTACTTC. Protein product: CARPPGQGAYEQYF.

The chain couples TRBV5-6 to TRBJ2-7; D might be TRBD1 (6 bases). This CDR3 spans 16 amino acids. V was shortened by 6 bases and J by 3 bases, with 22 bases between the two germline ends. The germline gives CDR1 SGHDT, CDR2 YYEEEE. In nucleotides, the CDR3 is TGTGCCAGCAACAAGGACAGCCCCGGTCGGCACTACGAGCAGTACTTC. Encoded protein: CASNKDSPGRHYEQYF. Using reference TRBV5-6 and TRBJ2-7 for the parts outside the CDR3, the full variable domain is DAGVTQSPTHLIKTRGQQVTLRCSPKSGHDTVSWYQQALGQGPQFIFQYYEEEERQRGNFPDRFSGHQFPNYSSELNVNALLLGDSALYLCASNKDSPGRHYEQYFGPGTRLTVT.

The rearrangement joins TRBV7-8 to TRBJ2-3; 9 bases agree with TRBD1. The CDR3 contains 15 residues. Looked up from germline, CDR1 is SGHVS and CDR2 is FQNEAQ. Trimming at V came to 4 bases and at J to 2 bases, leaving 4 bases not matched to a gene. For the CDR3, the DNA is TGTGCCAGCAGCTCACGGGACAGGGCCACAGATACGCAGTATTTT. Its protein product is CASSSRDRATDTQYF.

The chain employs TRBV2 and TRBJ1-2; D is possibly TRBD1 (5 bases). Germline loops: CDR1 SNHLY, CDR2 FYNNEI. This CDR3 is 12 amino acids long. With 7 bases removed from V and 2 bases from J, the gap between germline ends came to 8 bases. The CDR3 here is CASTAGNYGYTF. The CDR3 nucleotides read TGTGCCAGCACGGCAGGGAACTATGGCTACACCTTC.

The genes are TRBV28 and TRBJ1-2; no firm D call. The CDR3 loop spans 14 amino acids. V was cut by 2 bases and J by 4 bases, with 11 bases left in between. Germline lookup yields CDR1 MDHEN and CDR2 SYDVKM. Written as DNA, the CDR3 is TGTGCCAGCAGTTTAACCCAGGCGATCTATGGCTACACCTTC. It encodes CASSLTQAIYGYTF.

This chain links TRBV19 with TRBJ1-2; 7 bases match TRBD1. The V gene's germline CDR1 is LNHDA and CDR2 SQIVND (reference sequence). The ends lost 4 bases at V and 2 bases at J; junction bases unmatched: 4. This CDR3 has 14 residues. CDR3 amino acids: CASSTNRGNYGYTF. The CDR3 region has the DNA TGTGCCAGTAGTACTAACAGGGGAAACTATGGCTACACCTTC.

J is TRBJ1-1 and V is TRBV9; TRBD1 agrees at 10 bases. This CDR3 region has 15 residues. V lost 4 bases to trimming and J lost 1 base; unmatched junction nucleotides: 4. The germline gives CDR1 SGDLS, CDR2 YYNGEE. The CDR3 DNA is TGTGCCAGCAGCTGGGGACAGGGGACGAACACTGAAGCTTTCTTT. It yields the protein CASSWGQGTNTEAFF.

This clone appeared a few times. The CDR3 DNA reads as TGCGCCAGCAGCTTGGTTCCGGACACAATCACCTACGAGCAGTACTTC. Protein: CASSLVPDTITYEQYF. The chain couples TRBV5-1 to TRBJ2-7; D is perhaps TRBD1 (5 bases). Germline V gene sequence: CDR1 SGHRS, CDR2 YFSETQ. The V end lost 0 bases, the J end lost 2 bases, and 15 bases lay between the germline ends. CDR3 length: 16 residues.

The V gene is TRBV11-2, the J gene TRBJ2-7, with TRBD2 matching over 10 bases. Trimming removed 1 base from V and 4 bases from J; junction bases left unmatched: 4. The V gene's germline CDR1 is SGHAT and CDR2 FQNNGV. The CDR3 has 15 amino acids. The CDR3 reads CASSLGAGGLYEQYF. CDR3 DNA: TGTGCCAGCAGCTTAGGAGCGGGGGGGCTGTACGAGCAGTACTTC.

The chain employs TRBV18 and TRBJ2-5; TRBD1 matches 8 bases. Germline loops: CDR1 KGHSH, CDR2 LQKENI. J gave up 1 base and V 6 bases, and 4 bases lay outside the gene matches. CDR3 length: 14 residues. CDR3 sequence reads: CASSTGQGQETQYF. As DNA, the CDR3 is TGTGCCAGCTCGACTGGACAGGGCCAAGAGACCCAGTACTTC.

This clone came up once. The CDR3 nucleotides read TGTGCCAGCAGCCCCCAGCCGCGGGCAGGCAACTATGGCTACACCTTC. Protein product: CASSPQPRAGNYGYTF. The rearrangement joins TRBV21-1 to TRBJ1-2. TRBV21-1 counts as a pseudogene. The CDR3 spans 16 residues.

V is TRBV27 and J is TRBJ2-3; TRBD1 might be the D (5 bases). The V gene's germline CDR1 is MNHEY and CDR2 SMNVEV (reference sequence). The CDR3 is made up of 15 amino acids. V was shortened by 6 bases and J by 1 base, with 14 bases between the two germline ends. CDR3 residues: CASSSTVTGTDTQYF. In DNA, the CDR3 is TGTGCCAGCAGCTCGACAGTCACGGGCACAGATACGCAGTATTTT.

V and J are TRBV7-3 and TRBJ2-3; 7 bases are shared with TRBD2. CDR1 is SGHTA and CDR2 is FQGTGA in the germline V gene. V trimming: 2 bases; J trimming: 4 bases; junction bases outside the gene matches: 6. CDR3 length equals 15 residues. This CDR3 reads CASSLDGGYADTQYF. CDR3 DNA: TGTGCCAGCAGCTTAGACGGGGGGTATGCAGATACGCAGTATTTT.

This chain uses TRBV6-5 with TRBJ1-6, with 8 bases lining up with TRBD1. Looked up from germline, CDR1 is MNHEY and CDR2 is SVGAGI. V lost 7 bases to trimming and J lost 7 bases; unmatched junction nucleotides: 9. This CDR3 spans 15 amino acids. The CDR3 protein is CASTGAQGGNSPLHF. For the CDR3, the DNA is TGTGCCAGCACGGGGGCACAGGGGGGAAATTCACCCCTCCACTTT.

V is TRBV5-1 and J is TRBJ1-1; D call uncertain. The CDR3 is made up of 15 amino acids. Trimming cost V 1 base and J 4 bases, with 14 bases left between them. Per germline, CDR1 SGHRS and CDR2 YFSETQ. CDR3 region: CASSLNGESGTEAFF. CDR3 bases: TGCGCCAGCAGCTTGAACGGGGAATCGGGCACTGAAGCTTTCTTT.

The chain links TRBV10-1 to TRBJ2-2; 7 bases match TRBD1. Germline V gene data show CDR1 as WNHNN and CDR2 as SYGVQD (reference sequence). The CDR3 spans 14 residues. The ends lost 8 bases at V and 0 bases at J; junction bases unmatched: 3. The CDR3 DNA reads TGCGCCAGCCGACAGGGCCCGAACACCGGGGAGCTGTTTTTT. This encodes CASRQGPNTGELFF.

This clone was recorded a few times. The chain has TRBV4-2 and TRBJ1-5, with D maybe TRBD1 (5 bases). Trimming cost V 3 bases and J 5 bases, with 11 bases left between them. CDR3 size: 14 residues. The germline CDR1 and CDR2 sequences are LGHNA and YNFKEQ. CDR3 loop: CASSHGTGYQPQHF. Written as DNA, the CDR3 is TGTGCCAGCAGCCACGGAACAGGTTATCAGCCCCAGCATTTT.

Comment on this clone: Sequence at one end of the junction differs from germline and may be a read error. The chain joins TRBV7-7 to TRBJ2-7; TRBD1 is a possible D gene (5 bases). There are 15 residues in the CDR3. Germline lookup yields CDR1 SSHAT and CDR2 FNYEAQ (reference sequence). CDR3 in DNA: TGTGCTAGCAGCTTAGAACTCCCAGGGTTCTACGAGCAGTACTTC. It is translated as CASSLELPGFYEQYF. Full variable domain (outside the CDR3, taken from reference TRBV7-7 and TRBJ2-7): GAGVSQSPRYKVTKRGQDVTLRCDPISSHATLYWYQQALGQGPEFLTYFNYEAQPDKSGLPSDRFSAERPEGSISTLTIQRTEQRDSAMYRCASSLELPGFYEQYFGPGTRLTVT.

The chain combines TRBV11-2 with TRBJ1-1; D unresolved. With 2 bases removed from V and 5 bases from J, the gap between germline ends came to 12 bases. The germline CDR1 and CDR2 sequences are SGHAT and FQNNGV. This CDR3 comprises 14 residues. CDR3 coding DNA: TGTGCCAGCAGCTTACCACCGCCGCGGACTGAAGCTTTCTTT. This translates into CASSLPPPRTEAFF.

This clone was found once. The chain has TRBV5-4 and TRBJ2-2; 8 bases line up with TRBD1. This CDR3 region has 15 residues. V lost 4 bases, J lost 8 bases, and 10 bases stayed unmatched. Germline V gene sequence: CDR1 SGHNT, CDR2 YYREEE (reference sequence). CDR3 in amino acids: CASSRDRRLGGELFF. CDR3 coding DNA: TGTGCCAGCAGCAGGGACAGGCGCCTAGGAGGGGAGCTGTTTTTT.

The CDR3 sequence is CASSPPQGVGTEAFF. CDR3 nucleotides: TGTGCCAGCTCACCCCCCCAGGGGGTAGGTACTGAAGCTTTCTTT. The V gene is TRBV18, the J gene TRBJ1-1; 7 positions match TRBD1. Germline trimming cut 3 bases from V and 5 bases from J; bases unmatched to any gene: 9. This CDR3 has 15 amino acids. The germline V gene encodes CDR1 KGHSH and CDR2 LQKENI.

The chain recombines TRBV6-5 with TRBJ2-5; the D is unclear. Trimming shortened V by 7 bases and J by 3 bases, and 15 bases separated the two germline ends. Germline CDR1 reads MNHEY; CDR2 reads SVGAGI. The CDR3 is 14 residues long. CDR3 amino acids: CASTPRSGKETQYF. For the CDR3, the DNA is TGTGCCAGCACCCCCCGGTCAGGAAAAGAGACCCAGTACTTC.

J is TRBJ2-7 and V is TRBV11-3, with 11 bases lining up with TRBD2. The CDR3 has 15 residues. Trimming removed 7 bases from V and 6 bases from J; junction bases left unmatched: 11. Germline values: CDR1 SGHNT, CDR2 YENEEA. The CDR3 loop reads CASIHQTSGVGEQYF. The DNA for the CDR3 is TGTGCCAGCATCCATCAGACTAGCGGGGTAGGCGAGCAGTACTTC.

This chain uses TRBV5-1 with TRBJ1-1; 7 positions agree with TRBD1. The CDR3 length is 15 residues. Germline-derived CDR1 and CDR2 are SGHRS and YFSETQ. Losses at the gene ends were 0 bases for V and 1 base for J; bases not matched to a gene: 3. The CDR3 loop reads CASSLGDSRNTEAFF. The CDR3 nucleotides read TGCGCCAGCAGCTTGGGGGACAGCCGGAACACTGAAGCTTTCTTT.

The chain uses TRBV5-4 and TRBJ2-3; a weak D match, TRBD2 (5 bases). This CDR3 has 15 residues. Germline values: CDR1 SGHNT, CDR2 YYREEE (reference sequence). Trimming took off 1 base at V and 2 bases at J, with 11 bases between the two ends. The CDR3 here is CASSLMASSTDTQYF. CDR3 in DNA: TGTGCCAGCAGCTTGATGGCTAGCTCCACAGATACGCAGTATTTT.

Worth noting for this clone: This sample also contains other DNA sequences that code for the same CDR3. The CDR3 reads CASSPGGNPYEQYF. The DNA for the CDR3 is TGTGCCAGCAGCCCAGGGGGCAACCCCTACGAGCAGTACTTC. The genes are TRBV11-3 and TRBJ2-7; 8 positions match TRBD1. CDR3 size: 14 residues. Trimming cost V 5 bases and J 2 bases; bases outside gene matches: 5. Per germline, CDR1 SGHNT and CDR2 YENEEA.

This clone was observed a few times. V is TRBV7-2 and J is TRBJ1-6, with 9 bases lining up with TRBD1. This CDR3 spans 15 amino acids. Germline CDR1 and CDR2: SGHTA and FQGNSA. Germline trimming cut 7 bases from V and 7 bases from J; bases unmatched to any gene: 8. The CDR3 DNA sequence: TGTGCCAGCACCTGGGGCGACAGGGGGAATTCACCCCTCCACTTT. Residues: CASTWGDRGNSPLHF.

This clone was counted once. J is TRBJ2-3 and V is TRBV10-1; TRBD2 matches at 7 bases. CDR3 size: 14 residues. Germline V gives CDR1 WNHNN, CDR2 SYGVQD (reference sequence). V lost 4 bases to trimming and J lost 4 bases; unmatched junction nucleotides: 5. CDR3: CASSAAGVADTQYF. The CDR3 DNA sequence: TGCGCCAGCAGTGCTGCGGGGGTAGCAGATACGCAGTATTTT.